This T cell receptor (beta chain) was observed in a study of T cells in Graves' hyperthyroidism and ophthalmopathy. At least ten counts were recorded for this clonotype. The investigators amplified TCR beta CDR3 regions from RNA transcripts. HTBI primers were employed in a first-round RT-PCR of the TCR CDR3. In TCRdb, the multiplex PCR reads were re-called with MiXCR into one record per CDR3 protein. The sample shows over 500,000 distinct CDR3 sequences, 14% of them seen only once. Germline-derived CDR1 and CDR2 are SQVTM and ANQGSEA. V dropped 4 bases and J dropped 7; count of bases not matched to a gene: 6. The CDR3 length is 13 residues.

This chain joins TRBV29-1 and TRBJ2-1; 8 bases map to TRBD2. The source material was blood. The receptor's source is a woman aged 40 to 49 with Graves' hyperthyroidism. The DNA of the CDR3 is TGCAGCGTTGCCGGGAGGGCCCTTAATGAGCAGTTCTTC. This sequence encodes CSVAGRALNEQFF.